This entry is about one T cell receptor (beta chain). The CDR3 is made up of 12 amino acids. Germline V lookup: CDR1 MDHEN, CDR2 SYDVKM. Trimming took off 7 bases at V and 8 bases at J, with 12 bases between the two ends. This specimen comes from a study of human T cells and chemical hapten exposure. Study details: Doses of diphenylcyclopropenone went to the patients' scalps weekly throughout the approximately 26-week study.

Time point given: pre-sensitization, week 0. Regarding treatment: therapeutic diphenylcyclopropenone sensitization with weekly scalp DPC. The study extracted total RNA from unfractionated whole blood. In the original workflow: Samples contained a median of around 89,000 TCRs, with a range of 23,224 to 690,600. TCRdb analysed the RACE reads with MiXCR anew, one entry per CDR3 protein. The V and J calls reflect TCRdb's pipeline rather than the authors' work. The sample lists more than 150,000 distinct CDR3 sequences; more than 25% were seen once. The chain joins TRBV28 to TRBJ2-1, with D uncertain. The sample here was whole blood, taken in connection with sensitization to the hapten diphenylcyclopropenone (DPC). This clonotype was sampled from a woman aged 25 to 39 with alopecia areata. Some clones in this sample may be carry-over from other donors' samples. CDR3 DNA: TGTGCCAGCATCGGCCGGGCCGATGAGCAGTTCTTC. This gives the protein CASIGRADEQFF.